This TCR beta chain came from a study of cytomegalovirus exposure and HLA in healthy donors (dated by TCRdb to about 2017). Turning to the overall study: According to an earlier analysis of 587 of the donors, about 180 million T cells yielded over 90 million unique TCR beta sequences and about 300 Gb of sequence data. About 280 gigabases of sequencing data and around 80 million unique TCR sequences made up an early release that covered around 640 HLA-typed donors. Among the approximately 420 genotyped donors, 75% to 90% belonged to the genetic ancestry cluster associated with self-reported Caucasian donors. The study was designed to test whether signatures of past pathogen exposure could be identified by cataloging public T cell receptors. The study profiled the T cell repertoires of fewer than 850 subjects by immunosequencing and related them to cytomegalovirus serostatus. In addition to the first cohort of 666 subjects, a separate validation cohort of approximately 120 different subjects was used. High-throughput TCR immunosequencing, statistical association of individual TCRs with disease status, and machine learning were combined to predict cytomegalovirus infection status. A later analysis re-analyzed previously published TCR beta repertoires from about 600 donors and added high-resolution HLA genotyping to study TCR occurrence patterns. Rather than using new phenotypic data, the later analysis identified candidate immune exposures from TCR beta sequences and from how often those sequences occurred across donors. An earlier analysis of about 600 of the donors used high-throughput TCR beta sequencing to judge whether each TCR beta V gene segment behaved as functional or pseudogenic. Donor age, sex, ethnicity and CMV serostatus were compiled together with the repertoire data. A later genetic analysis took genome-wide SNP genotypes for about 55% of the 666 donors and used that subset as a discovery cohort. Every discovery cohort repertoire had been produced on one sequencing platform. Class I and class II HLA loci were covered by the typing at four-digit resolution. Typing coverage differed by locus: A, B, C, DRB1 and DQB1 were typed in roughly 620-630 donors, DQA1 in roughly 500, DPA1 in approximately 600, and DPB1 in 450 to 490. Because of strong linkage in the cohort, a handful of DR-DQ haplotypes were treated as single units for association and clustering. Among around 400 genotyped donors of the cohort, an average of approximately 240,000 unique TCR beta nucleotide sequences were sequenced per donor, roughly 18% of them non-productive. What the authors observed across the whole study: In an earlier analysis of 587 of the donors, most TCR beta V segments appeared in productive rearrangements about 87% or about 30% of the time, broadly matching IMGT annotations. A later genetic analysis associated a missense DCLRE1C variant with V-gene and J-gene trimming of TCR beta chains, and an independent cohort replicated the association. Several of the top co-occurrence clusters appeared to be linked to parvovirus B19, influenza, CMV and Epstein-Barr virus, according to a later analysis. Some 16 rarely observed V segments, including chromosome 9 orphons, were excluded from the earlier analysis of a few hundred of the donors because counts were too low. Because some donors lacked HLA typing at each locus, the association tests relied only on the typed subset. Some IMGT-functional V segments, including TRBV6-2 and TRBV6-3, could not be told apart with the 87-base-pair reads, so those segments were excluded. A later analysis associated some 17,000 TCR beta sequences with specific HLA alleles at a false discovery rate of 0.05. For the cohort, immune exposure information was limited to CMV serostatus. While some public TCRs were present in many individuals, most TCR sequences turned up only very rarely across donors. Three of the identified cytomegalovirus-associated TCR beta chains were confirmed in vitro to be specific for cytomegalovirus antigens. According to a later analysis, TCR association rates differed among HLA loci, with DRB1 alleles showing the most associated TCRs and HLA-C alleles showing the fewest. A further reported finding was that TCR beta sequences accurately predicted the HLA-A and HLA-B alleles for most subjects in the first cohort. The authors suggested that the approach could potentially be generalized to other disease states and immunological phenotypes. Sequencing depth was assumed to be roughly uniform across donors in the presence/absence analyses, though that assumption may not hold. A later genetic analysis reported fewer N-insertions in productive TCRs among donors in an Asian-associated ancestry cluster than the roughly 690-donor mean. The classifier was reported to diagnose cytomegalovirus status with high specificity and sensitivity in both the original and validation cohorts. When HLA alleles, especially DR and DQ, strongly co-occurred, attributing TCR associations to individual alleles was difficult. In a later analysis, most CMV-associated TCR beta chains were found to appear HLA-restricted, with HLA associations seemingly driven largely by CMV exposure. The cohort was sequenced for TCR beta chains only, and without alpha or paired-chain data the features that could be detected were limited. A total of around 150 TCR beta chains were listed by the study as associated with cytomegalovirus. A later analysis found that HLA-associated TCR beta chains were more clonally expanded and had lower generation probabilities than equally common non-associated chains. A group of highly shared sequence variants was considered likely to be a technical artifact of the sequencing pipeline. Linkage disequilibrium might explain the correlated functional status among segregating V segments, but an unknown experimental factor could not be ruled out.

V is pared back by 5 bases and J by 3 bases, with 16 bases lying between the germline termini. The germline V gene (reference sequence) yields LNHDA for CDR1 and SQIVND for CDR2. The CDR3, from cysteine to phenylalanine, totals 15 residues. The sequence is cut down to CDR3 DNA, 45 bases in frame from base 1. The cohort consisted of 600 or so healthy bone marrow donors. All cohort members were sampled while nominally healthy, although unrecorded immune exposures were likely present. The donor was CMV seropositive and belonged to the group of a few hundred seropositive cohort members. A peripheral blood sample was collected from each donor, and TCR beta sequencing was performed on peripheral blood mononuclear cells. Genomic DNA extraction from the blood cell samples was performed with the Qiagen DNeasy Blood Extraction Kit. In the case of this clone: Its specific antigen is unknown. No much larger clone is present one base from it, and per-base qualities are unavailable.

Library generation was performed with the immunoSEQ multiplex PCR assay. For the multiplex PCR, a mixture combining 60 forward primers for TCR Vbeta segments and 13 reverse primers for TCR Jbeta segments was used. The CDR3 region of rearranged TCR beta genes was amplified from genomic DNA by a multiplex PCR assay. The Illumina HiSeq System was used to sequence the amplified TCR beta libraries as 87-base-pair reads. Turning to the authors' computational methods: Across the 666 repertoires, a later analysis counted some 81 million unique TCR beta chains, some 11 million of which were shared by at least two donors. Raw reads were error-corrected and collapsed into unique sequences by a nearest-neighbor algorithm in which closely related sequences were merged to remove PCR and sequencing errors. V, D and J gene segments were assigned by aligning CDR3 sequences to IMGT reference sequences. Each retained sequence needed at least a six-nucleotide match to both a V gene segment and a J gene segment. Rearrangements were called productive when the CDR3 lacked stop codons and stayed in frame with V and J; all others were non-productive. Following IMGT convention, CDR3 was defined as the stretch from the second conserved V-encoded cysteine up to the conserved J-encoded phenylalanine. Sequences without an unambiguous match to a single V gene segment were excluded from the earlier analysis of approximately 600 of the donors. An earlier analysis of a few hundred of the donors called V segments functional above 56.7% productive rearrangements and segregating when the between-donor standard deviation exceeded 5%. A statistical classification framework was developed to diagnose cytomegalovirus status using the catalog of TCR beta chain sequences. V and J gene assignment, in a later analysis, came from comparing TCR nucleotide sequences with IMGT/GENE-DB human TR gene sequences. Using the TCRdist pipeline, a later analysis assigned CDR3 sequences along with most-parsimonious VDJ recombination scenarios. In a later analysis, each TCR beta chain was defined by its CDR3 amino acid sequence together with its V-gene family, and reads without a unique V-gene family were excluded. As a way to deal with suspected cross-contamination and a sequencing artifact, a later analysis dropped 640 or so nucleotide sequences that were highly shared and had low generation probability. In a later analysis, a clonal expansion index was calculated for each public chain from normalized within-repertoire ranks of inferred template counts. In a later analysis, generation probabilities were computed with a VDJ recombination model fitted to out-of-frame rearrangements, and the resulting probabilities were checked against IGoR. A later analysis scored TCR-TCR, TCR-HLA and TCR-CMV co-occurrence with hypergeometric tests, applying a repertoire-size bias correction to TCR pairs. False discovery rates were estimated in a later analysis by permuting HLA or CMV assignments 20 times. In a later analysis, co-occurring TCRs were grouped using DBSCAN, and TCRdist sequence similarity was added for clustering within HLA-allele-positive subsets. Repertoires with fewer than 30,000 or more than 120,000 public chains, plus five repertoires with anomalous nucleotide sharing, were excluded from co-occurrence clustering. TCRdb stores this immuneACCESS table with in-frame sequences only. Part of the clones is absent; in the studies checked, under half of the shortfall reflects unresolved V genes, and no reason is known for the rest. The DNA gave D and trimming, while V, J and clone size come from that table. Within this sample are about 50,000 clones, with 75% to 80% of them counted one time only. Of the sample, 2.5% to 3% is held by the ten largest clones.

The receptor's source is a woman between 40 and 50 years old in good health and CMV-seropositive. The chain is made from TRBV19 and TRBJ1-2; confidence is insufficient to name the D gene. Input material: PBMCs. The CDR3 region: CASSDTPWVHYGYTF. The nucleotide sequence reads TGTGCCAGTAGTGACACCCCCTGGGTGCACTATGGCTACACCTTC.